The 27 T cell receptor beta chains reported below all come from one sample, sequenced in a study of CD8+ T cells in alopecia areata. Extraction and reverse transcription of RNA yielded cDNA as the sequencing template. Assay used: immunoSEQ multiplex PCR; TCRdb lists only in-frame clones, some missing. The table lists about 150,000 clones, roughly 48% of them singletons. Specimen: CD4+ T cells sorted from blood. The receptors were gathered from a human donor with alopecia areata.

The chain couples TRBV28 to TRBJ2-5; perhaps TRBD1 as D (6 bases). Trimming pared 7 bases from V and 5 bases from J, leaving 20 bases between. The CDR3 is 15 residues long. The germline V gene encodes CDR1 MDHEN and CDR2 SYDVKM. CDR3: CASTSGTHGVETQYF. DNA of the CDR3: TGTGCCAGCACCTCGGGGACACACGGTGTGGAGACCCAGTACTTC.

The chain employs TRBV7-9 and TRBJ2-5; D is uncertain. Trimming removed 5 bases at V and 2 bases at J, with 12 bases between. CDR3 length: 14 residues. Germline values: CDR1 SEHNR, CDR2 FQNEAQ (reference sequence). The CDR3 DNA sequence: TGTGCCAGCAGCCCCCACGACATTCAAGAGACCCAGTACTTC. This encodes CASSPHDIQETQYF.

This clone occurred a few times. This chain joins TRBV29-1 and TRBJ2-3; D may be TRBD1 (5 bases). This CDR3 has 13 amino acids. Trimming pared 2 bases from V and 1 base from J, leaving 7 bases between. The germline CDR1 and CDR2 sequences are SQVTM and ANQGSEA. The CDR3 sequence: CSVEQGGTDTQYF. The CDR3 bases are TGCAGCGTTGAACAGGGTGGCACAGATACGCAGTATTTT.

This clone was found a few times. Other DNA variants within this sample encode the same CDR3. CDR3 in amino acids: CASSLGLAGGTGELFF. In DNA, the CDR3 is TGCGCCAGCAGCTTGGGCCTAGCGGGAGGCACCGGGGAGCTGTTTTTT. The chain has TRBV5-1 and TRBJ2-2, with 11 bases matching TRBD2. Germline CDR1 is SGHRS and CDR2 is YFSETQ. Germline trimming cut 0 bases from V and 4 bases from J; bases unmatched to any gene: 2. This CDR3 has 16 amino acids.

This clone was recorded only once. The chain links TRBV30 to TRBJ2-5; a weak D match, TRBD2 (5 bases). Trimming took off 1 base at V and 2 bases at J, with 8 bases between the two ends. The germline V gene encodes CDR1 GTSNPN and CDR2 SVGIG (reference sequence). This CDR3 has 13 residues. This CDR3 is CAWSGGIQETQYF. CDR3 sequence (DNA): TGTGCCTGGAGTGGAGGGATACAAGAGACCCAGTACTTC.

CDR3 loop: CATNPGTGIQYF. CDR3 sequence (DNA): TGTGCCACCAACCCCGGGACAGGCATTCAGTACTTC. The chain is built from TRBV10-3 and TRBJ2-4, with 8 bases that match TRBD1. CDR1 is ENHRY, CDR2 SYGVKD, per germline. The CDR3 is 12 amino acids. The V and J ends lost 10 bases and 9 bases, in that order; junction bases with no gene match: 8.

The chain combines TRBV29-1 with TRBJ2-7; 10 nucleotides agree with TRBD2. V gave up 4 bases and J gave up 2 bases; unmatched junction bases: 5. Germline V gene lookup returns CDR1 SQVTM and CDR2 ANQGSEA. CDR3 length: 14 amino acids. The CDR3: CSVVPSGRAYEQYF. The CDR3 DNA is TGCAGCGTTGTCCCCAGCGGGAGGGCCTACGAGCAGTACTTC.

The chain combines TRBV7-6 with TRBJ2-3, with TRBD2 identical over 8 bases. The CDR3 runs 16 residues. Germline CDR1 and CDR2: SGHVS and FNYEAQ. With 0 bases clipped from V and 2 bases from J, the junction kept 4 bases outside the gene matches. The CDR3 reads CASSLANSGVTDTQYF. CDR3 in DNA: TGTGCCAGCAGCTTAGCCAATAGCGGGGTCACAGATACGCAGTATTTT.

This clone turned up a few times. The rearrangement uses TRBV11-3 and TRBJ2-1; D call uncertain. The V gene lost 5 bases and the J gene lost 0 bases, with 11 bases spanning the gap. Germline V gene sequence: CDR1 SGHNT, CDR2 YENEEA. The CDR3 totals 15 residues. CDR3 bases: TGTGCCAGCAGCCTGGACGCGAGCTCCTACAATGAGCAGTTCTTC. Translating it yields CASSLDASSYNEQFF.

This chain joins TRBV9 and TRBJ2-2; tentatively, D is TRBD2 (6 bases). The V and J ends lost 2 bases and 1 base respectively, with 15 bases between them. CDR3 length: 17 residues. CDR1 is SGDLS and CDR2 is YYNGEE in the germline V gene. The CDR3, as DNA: TGTGCCAGCAGCGTGTCGTTGGGGACTGGGAACACCGGGGAGCTGTTTTTT. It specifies CASSVSLGTGNTGELFF.

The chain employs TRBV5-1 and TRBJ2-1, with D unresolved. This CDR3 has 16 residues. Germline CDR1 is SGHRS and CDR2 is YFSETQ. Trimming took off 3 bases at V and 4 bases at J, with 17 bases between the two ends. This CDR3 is CASSYVAGEAYNEQFF. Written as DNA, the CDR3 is TGCGCCAGCAGCTACGTAGCTGGAGAGGCGTACAATGAGCAGTTCTTC.

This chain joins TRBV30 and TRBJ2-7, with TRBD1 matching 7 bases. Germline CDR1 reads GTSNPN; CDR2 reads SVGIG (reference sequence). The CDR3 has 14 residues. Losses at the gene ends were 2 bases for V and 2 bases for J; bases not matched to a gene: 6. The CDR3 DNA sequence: TGTGCCTGGAGTTCTAAGGGACAGACCTACGAGCAGTACTTC. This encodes CAWSSKGQTYEQYF.

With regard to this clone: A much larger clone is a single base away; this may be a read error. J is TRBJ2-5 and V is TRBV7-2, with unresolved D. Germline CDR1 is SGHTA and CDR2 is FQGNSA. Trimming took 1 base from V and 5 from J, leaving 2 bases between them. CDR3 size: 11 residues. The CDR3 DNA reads TGTGCCAGCAGCTTAGATGAGACCCAGTACTTC. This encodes CASSLDETQYF.

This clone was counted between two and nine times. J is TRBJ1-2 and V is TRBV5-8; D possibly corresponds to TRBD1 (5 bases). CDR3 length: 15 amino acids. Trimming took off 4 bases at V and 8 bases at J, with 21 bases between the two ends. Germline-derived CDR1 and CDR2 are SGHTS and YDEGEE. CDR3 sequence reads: CASSDPGLRVLGYTF. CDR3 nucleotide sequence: TGTGCCAGCAGCGACCCGGGACTCAGGGTGTTGGGCTACACCTTC.

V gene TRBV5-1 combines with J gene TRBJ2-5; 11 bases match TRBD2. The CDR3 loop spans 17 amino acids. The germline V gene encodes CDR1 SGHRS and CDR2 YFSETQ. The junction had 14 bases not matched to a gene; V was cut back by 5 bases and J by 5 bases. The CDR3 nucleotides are TGCGCCAGCAGAAGACAGGGCACTAGCGGGAGTAGGGAGACCCAGTACTTC. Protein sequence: CASRRQGTSGSRETQYF. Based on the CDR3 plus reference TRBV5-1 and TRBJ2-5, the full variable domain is KAGVTQTPRYLIKTRGQQVTLSCSPISGHRSVSWYQQTPGQGLQFLFEYFSETQRNKGNFPGRFSGRQFSNSRSEMNVSTLELGDSALYLCASRRQGTSGSRETQYFGPGTRLLVL.

The CDR3 is CASSLALAGGEQFF. CDR3 in DNA: TGTGCCAGCAGCTTGGCGCTAGCGGGAGGTGAGCAGTTCTTC. This chain uses TRBV7-9 with TRBJ2-1, with 11 bases fitting TRBD2. The CDR3 is 14 residues long. Germline CDR1 SEHNR, CDR2 FQNEAQ (reference sequence). The V gene end was trimmed by 3 bases and the J gene end by 9 bases; junction bases not matched to a gene: 4. The full variable domain, in which reference TRBV7-9 and TRBJ2-1 provide the parts outside the CDR3, is DTGVSQNPRHKITKRGQNVTFRCDPISEHNRLYWYRQTLGQGPEFLTYFQNEAQLEKSRLLSDRFSAERPKGSFSTLEIQRTEQGDSAMYLCASSLALAGGEQFFGPGTRLTVL.

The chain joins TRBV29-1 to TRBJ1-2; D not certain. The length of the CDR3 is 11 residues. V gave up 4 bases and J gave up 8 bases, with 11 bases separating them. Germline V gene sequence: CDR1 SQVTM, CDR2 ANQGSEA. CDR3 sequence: CSVAPQEGYTF. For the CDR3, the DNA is TGCAGCGTTGCCCCTCAGGAAGGCTACACCTTC.

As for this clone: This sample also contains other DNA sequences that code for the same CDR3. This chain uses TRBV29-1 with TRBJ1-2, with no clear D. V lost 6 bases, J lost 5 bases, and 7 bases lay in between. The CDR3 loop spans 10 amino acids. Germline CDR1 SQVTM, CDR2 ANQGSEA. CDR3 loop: CSVDSYGYTF. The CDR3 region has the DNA TGCAGCGTCGATTCTTATGGCTACACCTTC. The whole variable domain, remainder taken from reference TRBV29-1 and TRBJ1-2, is SAVISQKPSRDICQRGTSLTIQCQVDSQVTMMFWYRQQPGQSLTLIATANQGSEATYESGFVIDKFPISRPNLTFSTLTVSNMSPEDSSIYLCSVDSYGYTFGSGTRLTVV.

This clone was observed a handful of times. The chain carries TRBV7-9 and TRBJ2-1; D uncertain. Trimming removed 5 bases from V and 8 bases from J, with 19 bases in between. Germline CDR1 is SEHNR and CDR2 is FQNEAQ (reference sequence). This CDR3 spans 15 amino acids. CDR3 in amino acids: CASSPRSWAVDEQFF. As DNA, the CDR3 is TGTGCCAGCAGCCCCAGATCCTGGGCGGTCGATGAGCAGTTCTTC.

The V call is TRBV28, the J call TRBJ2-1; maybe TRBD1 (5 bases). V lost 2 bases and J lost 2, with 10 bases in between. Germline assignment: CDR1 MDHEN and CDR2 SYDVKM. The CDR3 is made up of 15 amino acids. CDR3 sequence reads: CASSLGQGPYNEQFF. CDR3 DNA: TGTGCCAGCAGTTTAGGGCAGGGTCCCTACAATGAGCAGTTCTTC.

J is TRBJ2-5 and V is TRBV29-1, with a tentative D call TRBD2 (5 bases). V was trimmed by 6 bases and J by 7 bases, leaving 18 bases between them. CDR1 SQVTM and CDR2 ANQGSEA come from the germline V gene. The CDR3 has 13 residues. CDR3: CSVSVRESGTQYF. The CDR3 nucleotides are TGCAGCGTCTCCGTGAGGGAGTCTGGGACCCAGTACTTC.

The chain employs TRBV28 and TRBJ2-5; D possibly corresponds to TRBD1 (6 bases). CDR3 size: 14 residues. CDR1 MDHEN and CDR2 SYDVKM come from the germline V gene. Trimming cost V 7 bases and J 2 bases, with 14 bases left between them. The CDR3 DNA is TGTGCCAGCAAACTCGGACAGTTACAAGAGACCCAGTACTTC. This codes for CASKLGQLQETQYF. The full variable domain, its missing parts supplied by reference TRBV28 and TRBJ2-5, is DVKVTQSSRYLVKRTGEKVFLECVQDMDHENMFWYRQDPGLGLRLIYFSYDVKMKEKGDIPEGYSVSREKKERFSLILESASTNQTSMYLCASKLGQLQETQYFGPGTRLLVL.

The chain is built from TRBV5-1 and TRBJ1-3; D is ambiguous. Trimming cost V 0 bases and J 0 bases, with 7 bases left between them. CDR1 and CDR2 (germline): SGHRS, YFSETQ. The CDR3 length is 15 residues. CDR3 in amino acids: CASSLGSGSGNTIYF. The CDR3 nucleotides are TGCGCCAGCAGCTTGGGCTCGGGCTCTGGAAACACCATATATTTT.

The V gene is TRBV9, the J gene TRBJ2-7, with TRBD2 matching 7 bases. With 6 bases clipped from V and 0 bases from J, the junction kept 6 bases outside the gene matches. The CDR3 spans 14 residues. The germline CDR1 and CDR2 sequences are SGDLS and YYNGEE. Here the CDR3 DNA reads TGTGCCAGCACCCCGGGCGGGAGCTCCTACGAGCAGTACTTC. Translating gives CASTPGGSSYEQYF.

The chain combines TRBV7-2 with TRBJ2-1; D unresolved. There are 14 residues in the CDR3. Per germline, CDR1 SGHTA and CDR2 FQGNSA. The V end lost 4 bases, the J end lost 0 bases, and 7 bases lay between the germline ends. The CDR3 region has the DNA TGTGCCAGCAGCTCCATGCTCTCCTACAATGAGCAGTTCTTC. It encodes CASSSMLSYNEQFF.

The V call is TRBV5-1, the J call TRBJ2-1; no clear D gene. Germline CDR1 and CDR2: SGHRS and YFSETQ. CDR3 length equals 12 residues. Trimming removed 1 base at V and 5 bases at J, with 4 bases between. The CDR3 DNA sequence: TGCGCCAGCAGCTTGTCCAACAATGAGCAGTTCTTC. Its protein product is CASSLSNNEQFF.

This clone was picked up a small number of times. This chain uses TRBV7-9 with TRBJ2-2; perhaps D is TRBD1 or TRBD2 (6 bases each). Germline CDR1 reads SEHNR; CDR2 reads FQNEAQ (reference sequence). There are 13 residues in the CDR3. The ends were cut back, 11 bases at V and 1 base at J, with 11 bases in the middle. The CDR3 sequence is CAGGTRNTGELFF. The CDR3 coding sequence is TGTGCCGGAGGGACAAGGAACACCGGGGAGCTGTTTTTT.